The clone carrying this TCR beta chain appeared many times. Antigen: not known. Quantitative barcoded 5'-RACE was used to prepare TCR beta libraries. TCRdb independently ran MiXCR on the 5' RACE reads; one entry per CDR3 protein. The sample lists around 150,000 distinct CDR3 sequences; 6% to 8.5% were seen once. This specimen comes from a study of CD8 T cells in ankylosing spondylitis. Regarding the study as a whole: Earlier authors reported some of these motif variants in reactive arthritis synovial fluid and blood. Significant enrichment of disease-linked clones was reported in matched ankylosing spondylitis synovial fluid.

The CDR3 length is 13 residues. The junction had 2 bases not matched to a gene; V was cut back by 4 bases and J by 6 bases. The sequencing input was blood, either unsorted or a sorted T cell fraction (not recorded which). The sequence came from a female donor with ankylosing spondylitis or in good health (not recorded which). The J gene is TRBJ1-2, the V gene TRBV12-3 or TRBV12-4; the match to TRBD1 covers 10 bases. CDR3 in DNA: TGTGCCAGCAGTTCGGGGACAGGGGATGGCTACACCTTC. Amino acids: CASSSGTGDGYTF.